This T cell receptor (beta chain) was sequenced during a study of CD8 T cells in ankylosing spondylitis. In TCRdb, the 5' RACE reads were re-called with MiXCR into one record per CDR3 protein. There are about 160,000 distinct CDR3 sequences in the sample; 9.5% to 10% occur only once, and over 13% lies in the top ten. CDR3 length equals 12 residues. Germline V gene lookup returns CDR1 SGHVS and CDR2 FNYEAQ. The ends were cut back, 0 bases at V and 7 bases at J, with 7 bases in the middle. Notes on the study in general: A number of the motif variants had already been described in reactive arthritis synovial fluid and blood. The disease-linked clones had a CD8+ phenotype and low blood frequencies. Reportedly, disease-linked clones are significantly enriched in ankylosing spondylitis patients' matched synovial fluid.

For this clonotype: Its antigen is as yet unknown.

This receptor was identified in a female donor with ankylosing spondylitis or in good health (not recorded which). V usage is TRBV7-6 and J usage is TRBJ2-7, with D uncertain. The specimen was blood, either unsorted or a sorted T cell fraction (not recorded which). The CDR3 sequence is CASSLAGLEQYF. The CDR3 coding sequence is TGTGCCAGCAGCTTAGCTGGCCTGGAGCAGTACTTC.